The present TCR beta chain was sequenced within a study of blood T cells in healthy people across ages. Notes on the study in general: Compared with aged donors, long-lived donors showed fewer expanded clones, suggesting selection.

There are a few counts of this clonotype. As yet, its antigen is unknown. CDR1 is MNHEY and CDR2 is SVGAGI in the germline V gene. V was trimmed by 11 bases and J by 7 bases, leaving 21 bases between them. This CDR3 is 13 amino acids long. Russia was home to the donors, healthy Caucasian individuals aged roughly 6 to 90. Total RNA extraction produced at least 5.5 micrograms (per sample) for the study. Combining a sample-barcoded 5' primer with a J-beta primer mix, a second PCR ran for 7 to 11 cycles. From the 5' RACE reads, TCRdb called clonotypes with MiXCR, one entry per CDR3 protein. In the table there are approximately 350,000 distinct CDR3 sequences, 45% to 65% of which are singletons.

The sequence came from a man aged 55 to 70 in good health. Sequencing was done on a sample of blood. This chain connects TRBV6-5 to TRBJ2-7; unclear D gene. CDR3 loop: CAVGLLNGYEQYF. CDR3 coding DNA: TGTGCCGTCGGCCTGTTGAATGGGTATGAGCAGTACTTC.